These 15 T cell receptor beta chains came from one sample sequenced in a study of tumor-infiltrating lymphocytes in primary liver carcinoma. A primer in the constant region served to generate TCR beta cDNA from approximately 450 ng of total RNA. Libraries for TCR beta were built through three nested multiplex PCR rounds, which together made up a slightly modified ARM-PCR procedure. Use of TRBV1-TRBV30 forward primers with a C-beta reverse primer characterized the first two PCR rounds, which lasted around 10 cycles each. TCRdb used MiXCR to reprocess the multiplex PCR reads, holding one entry per CDR3 protein. The sample carries some 130,000 distinct CDR3 sequences, 65% to 75% recorded once. Co-extraction of RNA and DNA was performed on roughly 20-34 mg of unsorted bulk tissue. The sequenced sample consisted of tumor-adjacent normal liver tissue. Receptors were obtained from a woman aged 60-75 years with primary liver carcinoma and hepatitis B virus infection.

Concerning this clonotype itself: A much larger clone lies a single base off, so this may be a read error. The chain recombines TRBV5-1 with TRBJ1-1; 7 nucleotides agree with TRBD1. The CDR3 length is 17 residues. Germline V gives CDR1 SGHRS, CDR2 YFSETQ. The DNA for the CDR3 is TGCGCCAGCAGCTCCCCGGGACAGCGGATCGGGAACACTGAAGCTCTCTTT. Translation gives CASSSPGQRIGNTEALF.

V usage is TRBV4-1 and J usage is TRBJ1-1; tentatively, D is TRBD1 (5 bases). Germline loops: CDR1 MGHRA, CDR2 YSYEKL. V lost 7 bases to trimming and J lost 6 bases, with 18 bases between them. This CDR3 region has 14 residues. The CDR3 reads CASNPRVRGSEAFF. The CDR3 DNA reads as TGCGCCAGCAACCCCAGGGTACGTGGCTCTGAAGCTTTCTTT.

Notes on this clonotype: A much larger clone is a single base away; this may be a read error. The rearrangement links TRBV28 to TRBJ1-4, with D maybe TRBD1 (6 bases). Per the germline V gene, CDR1 is MDHEN and CDR2 is SYDVKM. The CDR3 extends over 14 amino acids. CDR3 DNA sequence: TGTGCCAGCAGTTCCAGACGACAGGTTGAAAAACTGCTTTTT. It specifies CASSSRRQVEKLLF.

This clonotype occurred many times. The rearrangement joins TRBV28 to TRBJ2-5, with 9 bases aligning to TRBD2. J was trimmed by 1 base and V by 3 bases; bases with no gene match: 3. The CDR3 contains 15 residues. Germline V gene lookup returns CDR1 MDHEN and CDR2 SYDVKM. As DNA, the CDR3 is TGTGCCAGCAGTTTGACTAGCGGTACCCAAGAGACCCAGTACTTC. This sequence encodes CASSLTSGTQETQYF.

CDR3 nucleotides: TGTGCCAGCAGTTTACTATATCAGGGGAGCCCCGAGCAGTACTTC. Protein sequence: CASSLLYQGSPEQYF. This chain connects TRBV13 to TRBJ2-7; maybe TRBD1 (6 bases). V lost 6 bases and J 6 bases, leaving 21 bases between the germline ends. This CDR3 is built from 15 residues. Germline V gives CDR1 PRHDT, CDR2 FYEKMQ (reference sequence).

CDR3 bases: TGTGCCAGCAGCATCAGACAGGGTGGCATAGATACGCAGTATTTT. It yields the protein CASSIRQGGIDTQYF. The V call is TRBV12-3 or TRBV12-4, the J call TRBJ2-3, with 7 bases aligning to TRBD1. The trim removed 6 bases at V and 5 bases at J, leaving 11 bases unmatched. The CDR3 contains 15 residues.

This clonotype occurred many times. The chain couples TRBV4-1 to TRBJ2-7; D possibly matches TRBD1 or TRBD2 (6 bases each). Germline V gives CDR1 MGHRA, CDR2 YSYEKL. Trimming cost V 1 base and J 1 base, with 11 bases left between them. The CDR3 totals 15 residues. CDR3 protein: CASSQGQGRSYEQYF. The CDR3 region has the DNA TGCGCCAGCAGCCAAGGCCAGGGGAGGTCCTACGAGCAGTACTTC.

This clonotype was seen only once. Since the CDR3 does not end with the conserved phenylalanine or tryptophan, this likely comes from a read error. This sequence joins TRBV11-2 and TRBJ2-3; TRBD2 aligns across 8 bases. In germline, CDR1 is SGHAT, CDR2 FQNNGV. The CDR3 extends over 18 amino acids. This chain's CDR3 is CVSSFPLTGTSHPDTQYV. In DNA form, the CDR3 reads TGTGTCAGCAGCTTCCCCCTTACCGGGACTAGTCATCCAGATACGCAGTATGTT.

With regard to this clonotype: A junction boundary mismatches the germline segment, possibly from a read error. The chain is built from TRBV29-1 and TRBJ2-3, with TRBD1 identical over 8 bases. From germline, CDR1 is SQVTM and CDR2 ANQGSEA. The CDR3 spans 14 residues. DNA for the CDR3: TGCTGCGTTGGGGACAGGACCTTCACATATACGCAGTATTTT. Amino acids: CCVGDRTFTYTQYF.

This clonotype was detected many times. The gene calls are TRBV7-9 and TRBJ2-5; D is uncertain. V lost 5 bases to trimming and J lost 5 bases, with 9 bases between them. This CDR3 contains 12 residues. Germline lookup yields CDR1 SEHNR and CDR2 FQNEAQ (reference sequence). In DNA, the CDR3 is TGTGCCAGCAGCCCCTCCGGGGAGACCCAGTACTTC. It codes for CASSPSGETQYF.

V gene TRBV18 combines with J gene TRBJ2-2, with TRBD2 matching 10 bases. This CDR3 comprises 17 residues. CDR1 and CDR2 from the germline V gene are KGHSH and LQKENI. The trim removed 2 bases at V and 6 bases at J, leaving 9 bases unmatched. This CDR3 reads CASSPYTSGTRAGELFF. CDR3 DNA: TGTGCCAGCTCACCATACACTAGCGGGACGCGTGCCGGGGAGCTGTTTTTT.

This clonotype has a handful of counts. Mismatch with germline at one junction end may stem from a read error. The chain links TRBV7-9 to TRBJ1-2, with D tentatively TRBD1 (5 bases). The CDR3 runs 14 residues. In germline, CDR1 is SEHNR, CDR2 FQNEAQ (reference sequence). CDR3 region: CANSSLTDNYGYTF. The CDR3 nucleotides are TGTGCCAACAGCTCCCTGACAGACAACTATGGCTACACCTTC. Full variable domain (remainder filled in from reference TRBV7-9 and TRBJ1-2): DTGVSQNPRHKITKRGQNVTFRCDPISEHNRLYWYRQTLGQGPEFLTYFQNEAQLEKSRLLSDRFSAERPKGSFSTLEIQRTEQGDSAMYLCANSSLTDNYGYTFGSGTRLTVV.

This clonotype appeared a few times. The chain employs TRBV20-1 and TRBJ1-1; D is undetermined. Germline-derived CDR1 and CDR2 are DFQATT and SNEGSKA (reference sequence). V gave up 6 bases and J gave up 5 bases, with 19 bases separating them. The CDR3 loop spans 14 amino acids. CDR3 sequence (DNA): TGCAGTGCCCCTAAAGAACTGGGTTGGACTGAAGCTTTCTTT. Translating gives CSAPKELGWTEAFF.

The chain links TRBV6-1 to TRBJ2-3; 9 bases map to TRBD1. The CDR3 contains 18 residues. Germline CDR1 reads MNHNS; CDR2 reads SASEGT. V trimming: 2 bases; J trimming: 15 bases; junction bases outside the gene matches: 24. CDR3 residues: CASSELHATGGVQYTYYF. The CDR3 region has the DNA TGTGCCAGCAGTGAACTTCATGCGACAGGGGGGGTTCAATATACGTACTATTTT.

By frequency in the sample, this clonotype is large. J is TRBJ2-3 and V is TRBV11-2; 7 bases match TRBD2. From germline, CDR1 is SGHAT and CDR2 FQNNGV. The CDR3 spans 17 residues. After removal of 1 base from V and 4 bases from J, the junction contained 11 bases not matched to a gene. The DNA of the CDR3 is TGTGCCAGCAGCTTAGGGGGACTAACGTACACGTCAGATACGCAGTATTTT. This sequence encodes CASSLGGLTYTSDTQYF.